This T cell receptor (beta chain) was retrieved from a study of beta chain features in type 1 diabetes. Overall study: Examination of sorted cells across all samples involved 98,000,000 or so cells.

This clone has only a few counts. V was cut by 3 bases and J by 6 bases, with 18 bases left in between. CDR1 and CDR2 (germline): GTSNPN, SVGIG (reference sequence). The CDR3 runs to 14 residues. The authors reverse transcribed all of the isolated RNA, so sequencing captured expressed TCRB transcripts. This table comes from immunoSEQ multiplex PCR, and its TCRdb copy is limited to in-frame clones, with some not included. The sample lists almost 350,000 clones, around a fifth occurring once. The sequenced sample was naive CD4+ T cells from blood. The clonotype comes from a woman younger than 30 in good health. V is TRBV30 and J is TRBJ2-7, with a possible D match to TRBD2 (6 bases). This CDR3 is CAWRGVGSPLEQYF. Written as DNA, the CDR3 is TGTGCCTGGAGGGGGGTCGGGAGTCCTCTCGAGCAGTACTTC.